This passage covers 17 T cell receptor beta chains from one sample sequenced in a study of T cell responses to AZD1222 COVID-19 vaccine (dated by TCRdb to the early 2020s). According to the study, the label for this sample's time point signals: baseline before first vaccination. What the treatment or condition label conveys for this sample: meningococcal conjugate vaccine given as trial control. Libraries were prepared through the immunoSEQ multiplex PCR assay. The clones in this table, taken by TCRdb from immuneACCESS, are in-frame only. Not every clone is retained; where verified, under half of the shortfall comes from an unresolved V gene, and the cause of the rest is unknown. Present in this sample are 150,000 or so clones, 85% to 95% of which were seen just once. The top ten clonotypes cover approximately 0.96% of the sample. Material: peripheral blood, obtained on day 0 of MenACWY control vaccination. The receptor set was obtained from an adult in good health.

This chain links TRBV9 with TRBJ2-2; 13 bases map to TRBD2. V was pared by 0 bases and J by 7 bases, with 3 bases of the junction left unmatched. Germline V gene sequence: CDR1 SGDLS, CDR2 YYNGEE. This CDR3 spans 16 amino acids. The CDR3 loop reads CASSVETSGRVGELFF. The CDR3 DNA reads TGTGCCAGCAGCGTAGAAACTAGCGGGAGGGTCGGGGAGCTGTTTTTT.

The genes are TRBV28 and TRBJ1-1; D is perhaps TRBD1 (6 bases). This CDR3 spans 12 amino acids. CDR1 and CDR2 from the germline V gene are MDHEN and SYDVKM. Trimming cost V 4 bases and J 6 bases, with 9 bases left between them. The CDR3 sequence is CASSWGPAEAFF. CDR3 DNA sequence: TGTGCCAGCAGTTGGGGGCCCGCTGAAGCTTTCTTT. Variable domain in full (rest from reference TRBV28 and TRBJ1-1): DVKVTQSSRYLVKRTGEKVFLECVQDMDHENMFWYRQDPGLGLRLIYFSYDVKMKEKGDIPEGYSVSREKKERFSLILESASTNQTSMYLCASSWGPAEAFFGQGTRLTVV.

The chain couples TRBV6-6 to TRBJ1-5; 7 bases agree with TRBD1. CDR1 is MNHNY, CDR2 SVGAGI, per germline (reference sequence). The CDR3 spans 16 residues. J was trimmed by 0 bases and V by 5 bases; bases with no gene match: 7. For the CDR3, the DNA is TGTGCCAGCAGTCGAGGGACAGATTATAGCAATCAGCCCCAGCATTTT. Protein product: CASSRGTDYSNQPQHF.

A remark on this clone: The same CDR3 also results from other DNA sequences found in this sample. The chain carries TRBV6-5 and TRBJ1-1; D call uncertain. The CDR3 has 13 amino acids. With 2 bases removed from V and 5 bases from J, the gap between germline ends came to 9 bases. Germline V gives CDR1 MNHEY, CDR2 SVGAGI. The CDR3 loop reads CASSYSLNTEAFF. Written as DNA, the CDR3 is TGTGCCAGCAGTTACAGCCTAAATACTGAAGCTTTCTTT.

J is TRBJ1-2 and V is TRBV6-5; 7 bases are a match to TRBD1. The CDR3 is 12 amino acids. Losses at the gene ends were 2 bases for V and 7 bases for J; bases not matched to a gene: 1. Germline V CDR1 and CDR2: MNHEY, SVGAGI. The CDR3 DNA reads as TGTGCCAGCAGTTACGACAGGGCTGGCTACACCTTC. Its translation: CASSYDRAGYTF.

The gene calls are TRBV24-1 and TRBJ2-7, with D hard to call. Germline CDR1 reads KGHDR; CDR2 reads SFDVKD. V lost 3 bases, J lost 5 bases, and 4 bases lay in between. The CDR3 runs 11 residues. The CDR3 bases are TGTGCCACCAGTGATCGTCACGAGCAGTACTTC. Translated, it gives CATSDRHEQYF.

The V call is TRBV5-1, the J call TRBJ2-1; 9 bases map to TRBD2. This CDR3 comprises 15 residues. In germline, CDR1 is SGHRS, CDR2 YFSETQ. The junction had 5 bases not matched to a gene; V was cut back by 0 bases and J by 7 bases. CDR3 in DNA: TGCGCCAGCAGCTTGGGGGTAGCGGGAGTAAATGAGCAGTTCTTC. The encoded protein is CASSLGVAGVNEQFF.

The chain has TRBV29-1 and TRBJ2-7; no reliable D call. Per germline, CDR1 SQVTM and CDR2 ANQGSEA. Between the trimmed V and J ends, which lost 6 bases and 0 bases, there was a span of 9 bases. This CDR3 is built from 12 residues. In DNA, the CDR3 is TGCAGCGTACGGGCCTTCTCCTACGAGCAGTACTTC. Translated, it gives CSVRAFSYEQYF.

The V call is TRBV12-3 or TRBV12-4, the J call TRBJ1-2; no definite D call. The CDR3 runs to 13 residues. V was clipped by 7 bases and J by 5 bases, with 14 bases between them. CDR3 loop: CASTNQTAYGYTF. In DNA form, the CDR3 reads TGTGCCAGCACAAACCAAACAGCGTATGGCTACACCTTC.

The genes are TRBV6-1 and TRBJ2-3; D may match TRBD1 or TRBD2 (6 bases each). The CDR3 is 16 residues long. CDR1 is MNHNS, CDR2 SASEGT, per germline. V was cut by 3 bases and J by 3 bases, with 16 bases left in between. The CDR3 sequence: CASSEATGRGTDTQYF. The CDR3 DNA reads as TGTGCCAGCAGTGAGGCGACAGGTCGGGGGACAGATACGCAGTATTTT.

The J gene is TRBJ2-1, the V gene TRBV19; D remains unclear. The length of the CDR3 is 14 residues. The V end lost 3 bases, the J end lost 5 bases, and 11 bases lay between the germline ends. The V gene's germline CDR1 is LNHDA and CDR2 SQIVND (reference sequence). CDR3 residues: CASSIPHRHNEQFF. The CDR3 DNA is TGTGCCAGTAGTATCCCCCACCGCCACAATGAGCAGTTCTTC.

The chain has TRBV9 and TRBJ1-2; D gene unclear. This CDR3 has 12 amino acids. The V end was cut by 6 bases, the J end by 5 bases, with 11 bases between. The V gene's germline CDR1 is SGDLS and CDR2 YYNGEE. The CDR3 nucleotides read TGTGCCAGCATTGGACTAGGATATGGCTACACCTTC. Residues: CASIGLGYGYTF.

In regard to this clone: At the DNA level, this CDR3 is encoded by other sequences in the same sample as well. The gene calls are TRBV27 and TRBJ1-5; 7 bases are a match to TRBD1. The ends lost 6 bases at V and 7 bases at J; junction bases unmatched: 6. The CDR3 spans 13 residues. From germline, CDR1 is MNHEY and CDR2 SMNVEV (reference sequence). The CDR3 here is CASSLQGNQPQHF. The CDR3 nucleotides are TGTGCCAGCAGCCTACAGGGGAACCAGCCCCAGCATTTT.

V usage is TRBV14 and J usage is TRBJ1-2; D is undetermined. The germline CDR1 and CDR2 sequences are SGHDN and FVKESK. Trimming stripped 0 bases from V and 5 bases from J, with 7 bases between. CDR3 length: 13 amino acids. Here the CDR3 reads CASSQDPSYGYTF. CDR3 bases: TGTGCCAGCAGCCAAGATCCATCATATGGCTACACCTTC.

The rearrangement joins TRBV10-3 to TRBJ1-5; D remains ambiguous. The CDR3 loop spans 15 amino acids. Deletions cut 4 bases from V and 9 bases from J, with 19 bases between. The germline gives CDR1 ENHRY, CDR2 SYGVKD. The CDR3 protein is CAISAWAEAESPQHF. The CDR3 nucleotides read TGTGCCATCAGTGCATGGGCAGAAGCAGAATCGCCCCAGCATTTT.

The genes are TRBV15 and TRBJ2-2; weak D call: TRBD1 (6 bases). V dropped 2 bases and J dropped 4 bases, with 14 bases sitting between them. CDR3 size: 16 residues. Per germline, CDR1 LNHNV and CDR2 YYDKDF (reference sequence). The CDR3 DNA reads TGTGCCACCAGCAGAAGAAGGGACACACCCACCGGGGAGCTGTTTTTT. Protein product: CATSRRRDTPTGELFF.

The chain couples TRBV18 to TRBJ1-5; maybe TRBD1 (5 bases). The CDR3 sequence is 15 residues long. The germline gives CDR1 KGHSH, CDR2 LQKENI. The V end lost 6 bases, the J end lost 4 bases, and 16 bases lay between the germline ends. CDR3 DNA: TGTGCCAGCTCTCCGGCGGGGCAGGGAAATCAGCCCCAGCATTTT. It is translated as CASSPAGQGNQPQHF.